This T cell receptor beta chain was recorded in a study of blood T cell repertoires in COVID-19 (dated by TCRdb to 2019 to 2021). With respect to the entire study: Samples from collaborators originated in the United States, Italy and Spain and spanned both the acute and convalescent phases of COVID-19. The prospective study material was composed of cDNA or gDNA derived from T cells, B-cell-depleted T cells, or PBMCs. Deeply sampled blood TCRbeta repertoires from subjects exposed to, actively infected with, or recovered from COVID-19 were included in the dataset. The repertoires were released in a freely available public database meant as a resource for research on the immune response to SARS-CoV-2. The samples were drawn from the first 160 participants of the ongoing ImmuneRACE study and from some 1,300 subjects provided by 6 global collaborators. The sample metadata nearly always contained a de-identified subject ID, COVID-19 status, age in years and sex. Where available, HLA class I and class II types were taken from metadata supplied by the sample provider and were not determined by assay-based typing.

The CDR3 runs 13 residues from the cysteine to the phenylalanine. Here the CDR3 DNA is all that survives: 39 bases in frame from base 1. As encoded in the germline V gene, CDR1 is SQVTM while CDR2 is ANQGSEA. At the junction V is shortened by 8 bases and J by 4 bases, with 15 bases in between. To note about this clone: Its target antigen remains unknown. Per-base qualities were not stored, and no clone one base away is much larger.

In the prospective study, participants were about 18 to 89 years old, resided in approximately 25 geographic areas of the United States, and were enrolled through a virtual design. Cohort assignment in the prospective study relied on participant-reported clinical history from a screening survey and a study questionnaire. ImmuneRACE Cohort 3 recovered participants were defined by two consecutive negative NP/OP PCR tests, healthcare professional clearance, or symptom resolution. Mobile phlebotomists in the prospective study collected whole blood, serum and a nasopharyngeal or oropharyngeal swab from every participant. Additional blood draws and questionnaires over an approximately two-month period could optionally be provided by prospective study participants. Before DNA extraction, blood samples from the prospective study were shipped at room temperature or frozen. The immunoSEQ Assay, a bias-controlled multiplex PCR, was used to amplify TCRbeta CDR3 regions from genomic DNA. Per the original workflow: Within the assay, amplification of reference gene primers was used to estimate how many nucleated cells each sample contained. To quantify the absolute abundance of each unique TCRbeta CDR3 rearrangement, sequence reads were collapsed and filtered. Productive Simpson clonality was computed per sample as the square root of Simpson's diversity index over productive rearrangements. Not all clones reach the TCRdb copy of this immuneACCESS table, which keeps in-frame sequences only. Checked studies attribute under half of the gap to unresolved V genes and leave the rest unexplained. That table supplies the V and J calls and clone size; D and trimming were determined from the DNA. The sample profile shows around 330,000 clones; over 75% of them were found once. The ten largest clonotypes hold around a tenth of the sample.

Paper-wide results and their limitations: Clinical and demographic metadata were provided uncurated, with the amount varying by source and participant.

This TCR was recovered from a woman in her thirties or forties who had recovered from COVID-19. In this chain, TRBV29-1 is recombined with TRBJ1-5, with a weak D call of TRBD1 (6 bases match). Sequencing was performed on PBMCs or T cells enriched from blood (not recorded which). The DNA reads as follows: TGCAGCTTCTCCAGGGGTTCGAATCAGCCCCAGCATTTT. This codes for CSFSRGSNQPQHF.